This note documents a single TCR beta chain sequence. The study drew participants aged about 18 to 95 years from 20 to 30 US areas. This entry belongs to a study of blood T cell repertoires in COVID-19. Overall study context: Sites in the United States, Italy and Spain provided acute and convalescent COVID-19 samples.

TCRdb's copy holds only in-frame clones and misses some; the assay was immunoSEQ multiplex PCR. The data hold a few hundred thousand clones, with about 86% observed a single time. The CDR3 loop spans 18 amino acids. The germline V and J ends were trimmed by 3 bases and 2 bases, with 20 bases remaining between them. Germline V gene sequence: CDR1 SGHRS, CDR2 YFSETQ. Sequences were obtained from PBMCs or T cells enriched from blood (not recorded which). This receptor was taken from a woman aged 45-59 years with acute COVID-19. This chain links TRBV5-1 with TRBJ2-2; a weak D match, TRBD1 (6 bases). The CDR3 nucleotides are TGCGCCAGCAGCTCCAGCGCAGGGGTGATAAAAAACACCGGGGAGCTGTTTTTT. Translated, it gives CASSSSAGVIKNTGELFF.